The 20 T cell receptor beta chains given below trace back to one sample, sequenced in a study of PD-1 blockade in classical Hodgkin lymphoma. Method: immunoSEQ multiplex PCR; TCRdb's copy keeps in-frame clones and lacks some. The profile shows about 99,000 clones, roughly 79% of them singletons. Relapse was seen in all patients after autologous stem cell transplantation, and brentuximab vedotin exposure was variable. This sample comprised peripheral blood mononuclear cells (PBMCs), obtained before the second cycle of nivolumab. All receptors come from a human donor with classical Hodgkin lymphoma.

This rearrangement joins TRBV13 to TRBJ2-5; TRBD2 matches 7 bases. V lost 3 bases to trimming and J lost 1 base; unmatched junction nucleotides: 8. The germline gives CDR1 PRHDT, CDR2 FYEKMQ (reference sequence). The length of the CDR3 is 16 residues. CDR3 loop: CASSFSLTGGQETQYF. The DNA for the CDR3 is TGTGCCAGCAGCTTTAGCCTAACGGGGGGCCAAGAGACCCAGTACTTC.

In this sample, this clone turned up a few times. This chain links TRBV15 with TRBJ1-3; a weak D match, TRBD1 (5 bases). Germline V gene sequence: CDR1 LNHNV, CDR2 YYDKDF (reference sequence). The CDR3 is made up of 15 amino acids. V lost 0 bases to trimming and J lost 4 bases, with 10 bases between them. The CDR3 region has the DNA TGTGCCACCAGCAGAGATAAGGGGTCAGGAAACACCATATATTTT. It is translated as CATSRDKGSGNTIYF. The full variable domain, completed using reference TRBV15 and TRBJ1-3, is DAMVIQNPRYQVTQFGKPVTLSCSQTLNHNVMYWYQQKSSQAPKLLFHYYDKDFNNEADTPDNFQSRRPNTSFCFLDIRSPGLGDTAMYLCATSRDKGSGNTIYFGEGSWLTVV.

The genes are TRBV2 and TRBJ2-5; no clear D. V was trimmed by 9 bases and J by 5 bases, leaving 10 bases between them. Looked up from germline, CDR1 is SNHLY and CDR2 is FYNNEI. The CDR3 is made up of 11 amino acids. The CDR3 DNA reads as TGTGCCAGGAAACTGCGCGAGACCCAGTACTTC. Encoded protein: CARKLRETQYF.

The chain recombines TRBV5-6 with TRBJ2-7; the match to TRBD1 covers 7 bases. CDR3 length equals 12 residues. Trimming took 5 bases from V and 1 from J; bases not matched to a gene: 0. Germline CDR1 is SGHDT and CDR2 is YYEEEE. For the CDR3, the DNA is TGTGCCAGCAGGACAGGGTCCTACGAGCAGTACTTC. Encoded protein: CASRTGSYEQYF.

This clone has only a few counts. The chain has TRBV5-5 and TRBJ2-7; no clear D. Looked up from germline, CDR1 is SGHKS and CDR2 is YYEKEE (reference sequence). Trimming stripped 2 bases from V and 2 bases from J, with 8 bases between. This CDR3 region has 13 residues. CDR3 loop: CASSFSPTYEQYF. The CDR3, as DNA: TGTGCCAGCAGCTTTAGCCCTACCTACGAGCAGTACTTC.

The V gene is TRBV2, the J gene TRBJ1-1; D uncertain. Germline V lookup: CDR1 SNHLY, CDR2 FYNNEI. The V end was cut by 6 bases, the J end by 1 base, with 9 bases between. CDR3 length: 13 amino acids. This CDR3 reads CASRADGNTEAFF. In nucleotides, the CDR3 is TGTGCCAGCAGAGCCGACGGGAACACTGAAGCTTTCTTT.

This clone has only one observation. This rearrangement joins TRBV29-1 to TRBJ2-5; TRBD2 might be the D (6 bases). There are 13 residues in the CDR3. V was shortened by 7 bases and J by 2 bases, with 14 bases between the two germline ends. Per the germline V gene, CDR1 is SQVTM and CDR2 is ANQGSEA. In DNA, the CDR3 is TGCAGCGCTACCGGGGGTGATCAAGAGACCCAGTACTTC. This translates into CSATGGDQETQYF. Combining the CDR3 with reference TRBV29-1 and TRBJ2-5 gives the whole variable domain SAVISQKPSRDICQRGTSLTIQCQVDSQVTMMFWYRQQPGQSLTLIATANQGSEATYESGFVIDKFPISRPNLTFSTLTVSNMSPEDSSIYLCSATGGDQETQYFGPGTRLLVL.

V is TRBV29-1 and J is TRBJ2-1; D gene unclear. Looked up from germline, CDR1 is SQVTM and CDR2 is ANQGSEA. CDR3 length: 10 amino acids. V lost 2 bases and J lost 7, with 3 bases in between. The CDR3 loop reads CSVERNEQFF. CDR3 DNA: TGCAGCGTTGAACGGAATGAGCAGTTCTTC.

The rearrangement uses TRBV5-1 and TRBJ2-7; possibly TRBD1 for D (5 bases). The CDR3 covers 17 residues. Trimming cost V 0 bases and J 4 bases, with 20 bases left between them. Germline V gives CDR1 SGHRS, CDR2 YFSETQ. The CDR3 coding sequence is TGCGCCAGCAGCTTGGCCGCAGGTACAGGCCAGATATACGAGCAGTACTTC. Its translation: CASSLAAGTGQIYEQYF.

V gene TRBV6-6 combines with J gene TRBJ1-5; the match to TRBD1 covers 9 bases. J was trimmed by 5 bases and V by 5 bases; bases with no gene match: 1. Per the germline V gene, CDR1 is MNHNY and CDR2 is SVGAGI (reference sequence). There are 13 residues in the CDR3. The chain's CDR3 is CASSGQGYQPQHF. In DNA, the CDR3 is TGTGCCAGCAGTGGACAGGGGTATCAGCCCCAGCATTTT.

The V and J genes are TRBV6-1 and TRBJ2-7, with D maybe TRBD1 (6 bases). Germline lookup yields CDR1 MNHNS and CDR2 SASEGT. The germline V and J ends were trimmed by 7 bases and 0 bases, with 13 bases remaining between them. This CDR3 spans 14 amino acids. Here the CDR3 DNA reads TGTGCCAGCAAGTACACAGGGAGCTCCTACGAGCAGTACTTC. It codes for CASKYTGSSYEQYF.

CDR3 protein: CASSQDSRGTGELFF. In DNA, the CDR3 is TGCGCCAGCAGCCAAGATTCCAGGGGGACCGGGGAGCTGTTTTTT. The chain joins TRBV4-1 to TRBJ2-2, with 7 bases lining up with TRBD1. Germline V gene lookup returns CDR1 MGHRA and CDR2 YSYEKL. V trimming: 0 bases; J trimming: 5 bases; junction bases outside the gene matches: 3. This CDR3 spans 15 amino acids.

The rearrangement uses TRBV19 and TRBJ1-1, with 8 bases identical to TRBD1. This CDR3 has 14 amino acids. The germline CDR1 and CDR2 sequences are LNHDA and SQIVND (reference sequence). Germline trimming cut 0 bases from V and 6 bases from J; bases unmatched to any gene: 3. The CDR3 loop is CASSIDRDRSEAFF. The DNA for the CDR3 is TGTGCCAGTAGTATAGATCGGGACAGGTCTGAAGCTTTCTTT.

This chain uses TRBV10-3 with TRBJ2-3, with D possibly TRBD2 on 5 matching bases. Germline V gene data show CDR1 as ENHRY and CDR2 as SYGVKD. This CDR3 comprises 15 residues. V dropped 6 bases and J dropped 4 bases, with 17 bases sitting between them. This CDR3 is CAIRGPSPGADTQYF. The CDR3 nucleotides are TGTGCCATCAGGGGTCCAAGTCCCGGGGCAGATACGCAGTATTTT.

CDR3 loop: CASSLYLDGTEAFF. The CDR3 DNA sequence: TGTGCCAGCAGCTTATATCTAGACGGCACTGAAGCTTTCTTT. The rearrangement joins TRBV7-9 to TRBJ1-1; D is ambiguous. With 2 bases removed from V and 4 bases from J, the gap between germline ends came to 11 bases. Per germline, CDR1 SEHNR and CDR2 FQNEAQ (reference sequence). CDR3 length: 14 amino acids.

The chain has TRBV19 and TRBJ2-1, with TRBD1 as a possible D gene (5 bases). The V end lost 5 bases, the J end lost 8 bases, and 13 bases lay between the germline ends. This CDR3 region has 13 residues. Per germline, CDR1 LNHDA and CDR2 SQIVND (reference sequence). The CDR3 region has the DNA TGTGCCAGTAGTCTGAACAGGTGGGATGAGCAGTTCTTC. Protein: CASSLNRWDEQFF. Filled out from reference TRBV19 and TRBJ2-1, the complete variable domain reads DGGITQSPKYLFRKEGQNVTLSCEQNLNHDAMYWYRQDPGQGLRLIYYSQIVNDFQKGDIAEGYSVSREKKESFPLTVTSAQKNPTAFYLCASSLNRWDEQFFGPGTRLTVL.

The chain uses TRBV29-1 and TRBJ2-7, with TRBD1 matching over 7 bases. The junction had 1 base not matched to a gene; V was cut back by 4 bases and J by 1 base. CDR3 size: 12 residues. CDR1 is SQVTM, CDR2 ANQGSEA, per germline. The CDR3: CSVGQGSYEQYF. Written as DNA, the CDR3 is TGCAGCGTTGGACAGGGATCCTACGAGCAGTACTTC.

This clone was observed once. This sequence joins TRBV6-6 and TRBJ1-1; a weak D match, TRBD1 (5 bases). CDR1 is MNHNY and CDR2 is SVGAGI in the germline V gene (reference sequence). V lost 6 bases and J lost 5, with 19 bases in between. The length of the CDR3 is 15 residues. CDR3 region: CASSPSGARGTEAFF. Here the CDR3 DNA reads TGTGCCAGCAGCCCAAGTGGGGCCCGGGGGACTGAAGCTTTCTTT.

This clone is a singleton in its sample. V usage is TRBV11-2 and J usage is TRBJ2-1; the match to TRBD1 covers 7 bases. From germline, CDR1 is SGHAT and CDR2 FQNNGV. V shed 7 bases and J 7 bases; nucleotides not matched to a gene: 10. The CDR3 runs 14 residues. CDR3 nucleotides: TGTGCCAGCACCAAAGGACAGGTGACTAATGAGCAGTTCTTC. Translating it yields CASTKGQVTNEQFF.

This chain joins TRBV6-5 and TRBJ1-1; no firm D call. Trimming shortened V by 2 bases and J by 0 bases, and 10 bases separated the two germline ends. The CDR3 runs to 15 residues. Germline V gene data show CDR1 as MNHEY and CDR2 as SVGAGI. CDR3 coding DNA: TGTGCCAGCAGTTACCCCCCGGACGTGAACACTGAAGCTTTCTTT. Amino acids: CASSYPPDVNTEAFF.